This entry lists 6 T cell receptor beta chains sequenced from one sample in a study of blood T cell repertoires in COVID-19. Assay: immunoSEQ multiplex PCR; the TCRdb copy retains only in-frame clones and omits some. The table has 75,000 to 95,000 clones, 70% to 90% seen once; the top ten hold 15% to 20%. The sample consisted of peripheral blood. All receptors derive from a woman aged 55-70 years with COVID-19, enrolled during active disease.

The rearrangement links TRBV11-2 to TRBJ1-1, with a tentative D call TRBD1 (5 bases). The CDR3 is 15 amino acids. Trimming shortened V by 0 bases and J by 0 bases, and 8 bases separated the two germline ends. CDR1 and CDR2 from the germline V gene are SGHAT and FQNNGV. The CDR3 reads CASSLEGTLNTEAFF. As DNA, the CDR3 is TGTGCCAGCAGCTTAGAAGGGACTCTGAACACTGAAGCTTTCTTT.

The rearrangement links TRBV2 to TRBJ1-1; possibly TRBD1 for D (6 bases). The germline V gene has CDR1 SNHLY and CDR2 FYNNEI. The CDR3 sequence is 16 residues long. The ends were cut back, 5 bases at V and 3 bases at J, with 19 bases in the middle. The CDR3 spells CASSFSIDRSDTEAFF. CDR3 in DNA: TGTGCCAGCAGTTTCTCAATCGACAGGTCGGACACTGAAGCTTTCTTT.

J is TRBJ1-4 and V is TRBV30; TRBD1 matches 7 bases. With V trimmed by 3 bases and J by 6 bases, 10 bases remained unmatched. The CDR3 loop spans 15 amino acids. The germline V gene has CDR1 GTSNPN and CDR2 SVGIG (reference sequence). The CDR3 sequence: CAWSAGTEWDEKLFF. The CDR3 DNA reads TGTGCCTGGAGCGCCGGGACAGAGTGGGATGAAAAACTGTTTTTT.

The chain carries TRBV6-5 and TRBJ1-1; D unclear. The length of the CDR3 is 13 residues. Trimming shortened V by 8 bases and J by 1 base, and 11 bases separated the two germline ends. The germline V gene has CDR1 MNHEY and CDR2 SVGAGI. This CDR3 is CASRGQKNTEAFF. The CDR3 DNA sequence: TGTGCCAGCCGAGGCCAGAAGAACACTGAAGCTTTCTTT.

This chain links TRBV30 with TRBJ1-4, with TRBD1 matching 11 bases. Trimming cost V 3 bases and J 10 bases; bases outside gene matches: 7. Germline lookup yields CDR1 GTSNPN and CDR2 SVGIG (reference sequence). The CDR3 totals 14 residues. The CDR3 reads CAWRRDRGAGKLFF. In DNA, the CDR3 is TGTGCCTGGAGACGGGACAGGGGGGCCGGAAAACTGTTTTTT.

This chain connects TRBV6-5 to TRBJ1-1; weak D call: TRBD1 (5 bases). The CDR3 has 15 amino acids. Germline CDR1 reads MNHEY; CDR2 reads SVGAGI. The V gene lost 5 bases and the J gene lost 4 bases, with 17 bases spanning the gap. CDR3 protein: CASSPGRDWATEAFF. The CDR3 bases are TGTGCCAGCAGTCCAGGCAGGGATTGGGCCACTGAAGCTTTCTTT.